The 4 T cell receptor beta chains below were found in one sample sequenced in a study of blood T cell repertoires in COVID-19. The assay was immunoSEQ multiplex PCR, and TCRdb's table has in-frame clones only and misses some. The sample includes around 130,000 clones, over 80% of them seen just once. Sequencing was done on a sample of PBMCs or T cells enriched from blood (not recorded which). These receptors were collected from a man aged 30-40 years who had recovered from COVID-19.

The chain uses TRBV18 and TRBJ2-1; TRBD1 is a possible D gene (6 bases). This CDR3 contains 16 residues. Deletions cut 5 bases from V and 0 bases from J, with 14 bases between. Germline loops: CDR1 KGHSH, CDR2 LQKENI. CDR3 in amino acids: CASSALGAISYNEQFF. CDR3 DNA: TGTGCCAGCTCAGCTCTGGGGGCGATCTCCTACAATGAGCAGTTCTTC.

V and J are TRBV9 and TRBJ1-3, with D uncertain. Trimming cost V 3 bases and J 0 bases, with 10 bases left between them. This CDR3 has 15 amino acids. CDR1 and CDR2 from the germline V gene are SGDLS and YYNGEE. The DNA of the CDR3 is TGTGCCAGCAGCGATACCGAGCTCTCTGGAAACACCATATATTTT. It yields the protein CASSDTELSGNTIYF.

The V and J genes are TRBV19 and TRBJ1-6, with D possibly matching TRBD1 (6 bases). Trimming removed 2 bases at V and 7 bases at J, with 9 bases between. Germline CDR1 and CDR2: LNHDA and SQIVND (reference sequence). The CDR3 has 14 residues. For the CDR3, the DNA is TGTGCCAGTAGTATAAGGCAGGGGAATTCACCCCTCCACTTT. Amino acid sequence: CASSIRQGNSPLHF.

The chain uses TRBV5-4 and TRBJ2-5, with 8 nucleotides matching TRBD2. The CDR3 extends over 16 amino acids. J gave up 1 base and V 6 bases, and 11 bases lay outside the gene matches. The germline CDR1 and CDR2 sequences are SGHNT and YYREEE (reference sequence). DNA of the CDR3: TGTGCCAGCACCTCGGGGGGGCGTAAGAGCCAAGAGACCCAGTACTTC. This codes for CASTSGGRKSQETQYF.